This T cell receptor beta chain was recorded in a study of beta chain features in type 1 diabetes. Findings and caveats of the study: Patients and controls would be equally affected if PCR favored shorter templates.

The purity of all sorted populations exceeded 95%. Losses at the gene ends were 6 bases for V and 6 bases for J; bases not matched to a gene: 11. This CDR3 region has 15 residues. Germline V gene sequence: CDR1 WSHSY, CDR2 SAAADI. This clone came up once. Its antigen is currently unknown. Expressed TCRB transcripts were sequenced after all isolated RNA was converted to cDNA. Here immunoSEQ multiplex PCR was the method, and the copy in TCRdb shows in-frame clones only, minus some. This table has under 300,000 clones, 25% to 30% appearing once. The TCR originated in a man younger than 40 in good health. The gene calls are TRBV10-2 and TRBJ1-5, with 7 bases identical to TRBD1. The material sequenced was central memory CD4+ T cells from blood. CDR3: CASSSQGRGFQPQHF. The CDR3 DNA reads TGCGCCAGCAGCTCACAGGGGAGGGGATTTCAGCCCCAGCATTTT.